These 8 T cell receptor beta chains originate from one sample sequenced in a study of PD-L1 blockade in urothelial cancer (dated by TCRdb to 2016 to 2017). The time point label on this specimen signifies: peripheral blood 6 weeks after treatment start. The library relied on the immunoSEQ multiplex PCR assay. This is the immuneACCESS table as TCRdb keeps it, with only in-frame sequences that have V and J called. A part of the clones is gone; compared with another copy, unresolved V genes explain less than half, and the rest is unexplained. The sample includes approximately 91,000 clones, with over 65% observed a single time. The ten largest clones represent approximately 8% of the sample. The input for sequencing was PBMCs, taken around atezolizumab (anti-PD-L1) treatment. Every receptor here comes from an older man with urothelial cancer.

The J gene is TRBJ2-3, the V gene TRBV11-2; TRBD2 agrees at 15 bases. V dropped 3 bases and J dropped 5; count of bases not matched to a gene: 6. CDR3 size: 17 residues. Germline CDR1 is SGHAT and CDR2 is FQNNGV. This chain's CDR3 is CASSLGLAGGEGDTQYF. DNA of the CDR3: TGTGCCAGCAGCTTGGGACTAGCGGGGGGCGAGGGAGATACGCAGTATTTT.

This clone was seen once. The chain links TRBV9 to TRBJ2-1; 9 bases match TRBD2. Trimming took 0 bases from V and 4 from J; bases not matched to a gene: 8. CDR3 size: 17 residues. From germline, CDR1 is SGDLS and CDR2 YYNGEE. The DNA for the CDR3 is TGTGCCAGCAGCGTAGGGGATAGCGGGAGCTGGTACAATGAGCAGTTCTTC. Translated: CASSVGDSGSWYNEQFF.

The chain employs TRBV5-5 and TRBJ2-1; 8 bases line up with TRBD1. This CDR3 is 15 amino acids long. With V trimmed by 4 bases and J by 8 bases, 11 bases remained unmatched. The germline V gene has CDR1 SGHKS and CDR2 YYEKEE (reference sequence). The CDR3 region has the DNA TGTGCCAGCAGCCAAGAAGGGACAGGTTTTTATGAGCAGTTCTTC. Amino acids: CASSQEGTGFYEQFF.

The J gene is TRBJ1-4, the V gene TRBV27, with unresolved D. The CDR3 has 13 amino acids. Trimming cost V 8 bases and J 7 bases, with 14 bases left between them. The germline V gene has CDR1 MNHEY and CDR2 SMNVEV (reference sequence). The CDR3 region has the DNA TGTGCCAGCTCCCTGAGTTATAGTGAAAAACTGTTTTTT. Protein sequence: CASSLSYSEKLFF.

With respect to this clone: Other DNA sequences within the sample encode an identical CDR3. The genes are TRBV5-1 and TRBJ2-7, with 8 positions matching TRBD1. The CDR3 extends over 14 amino acids. Germline V CDR1 and CDR2: SGHRS, YFSETQ. Losses at the gene ends were 3 bases for V and 3 bases for J; bases not matched to a gene: 5. The CDR3 loop reads CASSSGTGLYEQYF. For the CDR3, the DNA is TGCGCCAGCAGCTCCGGGACAGGACTCTACGAGCAGTACTTC.

The gene calls are TRBV6-5 and TRBJ1-3; 9 bases fit TRBD1. The J segment lost 3 bases and the V segment lost 6 bases, leaving 6 bases of the junction unmatched. In germline, CDR1 is MNHEY, CDR2 SVGAGI. This CDR3 has 15 residues. Here the CDR3 DNA reads TGTGCCAGCAGCTCGGGACAGGGAAGTGGAAACACCATATATTTT. Translated, it gives CASSSGQGSGNTIYF.

The CDR3: CASSLVSLRSYEQYF. As DNA, the CDR3 is TGTGCCAGCAGCTTAGTCTCCCTGCGCTCCTACGAGCAGTACTTC. This chain links TRBV7-9 with TRBJ2-7; D remains unclear. The CDR3 has 15 residues. CDR1 is SEHNR and CDR2 is FQNEAQ in the germline V gene (reference sequence). V shed 1 base and J shed 0 bases, with 10 bases lying between them.

This clone has just a few counts. The chain uses TRBV19 and TRBJ1-5; the D is unclear. With 7 bases removed from V and 4 bases from J, the gap between germline ends came to 17 bases. This CDR3 contains 15 residues. CDR1 is LNHDA, CDR2 SQIVND, per germline (reference sequence). The CDR3 DNA is TGTGCCAGTAAGGCGGTCGGAGGATGGAATCAGCCCCAGCATTTT. It translates to CASKAVGGWNQPQHF.